Following are 20 T cell receptor beta chains from one sample sequenced in a study of CD8+CD57+ T cells in acquired aplastic anemia. The study profiled TCR beta VDJ and CDR3 using genomic DNA as template. TCRdb redid the calling of the reads with MiXCR, one entry per CDR3 protein. The sample lists approximately 170,000 distinct CDR3 sequences; around half were seen once. Patients who underwent sequencing had shown CD8+CD57+ cell expansion by flow cytometry. Sequencing was performed on sorted CD4+, CD8+, or CD8+CD57+ T cells (not recorded which) from PBMCs. Receptors originate from a human donor with aplastic anemia.

This chain links TRBV24-1 with TRBJ2-5; 7 positions match TRBD2. V trimming: 4 bases; J trimming: 5 bases; junction bases outside the gene matches: 6. CDR1 is KGHDR and CDR2 is SFDVKD in the germline V gene. The CDR3 runs 14 residues. The CDR3 reads CATSDAGGSETQYF. The DNA for the CDR3 is TGTGCCACCAGTGACGCCGGGGGGAGCGAGACCCAGTACTTC.

This clonotype was observed many times. The chain has TRBV20-1 and TRBJ2-1, with 11 positions matching TRBD2. V lost 2 bases to trimming and J lost 6 bases; unmatched junction nucleotides: 6. Germline CDR1 and CDR2: DFQATT and SNEGSKA (reference sequence). The CDR3 spans 15 residues. Here the CDR3 reads CSARKGTSGGNEQFF. The CDR3 bases are TGCAGTGCTAGAAAGGGGACTAGCGGAGGCAATGAGCAGTTCTTC.

Many counts were recorded for this clonotype. The rearrangement links TRBV5-4 to TRBJ2-3; either TRBD1 or TRBD2 may supply D (6 bases each). This CDR3 contains 14 residues. V was shortened by 5 bases and J by 3 bases, with 13 bases between the two germline ends. Germline V CDR1 and CDR2: SGHNT, YYREEE (reference sequence). The CDR3 reads CASSLGGNTDTQYF. The CDR3 DNA reads TGTGCCAGCAGTTTAGGGGGGAATACAGATACGCAGTATTTT.

This clonotype was counted between two and nine times. This is likely a read error, given that the CDR3 carries no conserved phenylalanine or tryptophan at its end. V gene TRBV15 combines with J gene TRBJ1-4, with D uncertain. CDR1 LNHNV and CDR2 YYDKDF come from the germline V gene (reference sequence). The CDR3 has 15 amino acids. The CDR3 sequence is CATSGDRASNEKLFS. CDR3 in DNA: TGTGCCACCAGCGGAGATCGCGCCTCAAATGAAAAACTGTTTTCT.

Regarding this clonotype: One end of the junction does not line up with germline, which may come from a read error. J is TRBJ2-1 and V is TRBV19, with 11 nucleotides matching TRBD2. Germline assignment: CDR1 LNHDA and CDR2 SQIVND (reference sequence). CDR3 size: 15 residues. The CDR3 loop is CASSLSGGAHNEQFF. The CDR3 nucleotides are TGTGCTAGTAGTCTTAGCGGGGGGGCCCACAATGAGCAGTTCTTC.

This clonotype was detected many times. V and J are TRBV20-1 and TRBJ1-3; D call uncertain. Trimming removed 3 bases at V and 0 bases at J, with 6 bases between. This CDR3 is 13 amino acids long. Germline V gene data show CDR1 as DFQATT and CDR2 as SNEGSKA (reference sequence). The CDR3: CSASRDSGNTIYF. The CDR3 DNA reads as TGCAGTGCTAGCCGGGACTCTGGAAACACCATATATTTT.

The chain uses TRBV7-9 and TRBJ1-1; 8 bases map to TRBD1. Germline CDR1 and CDR2: SEHNR and FQNEAQ (reference sequence). The trim removed 0 bases at V and 4 bases at J, leaving 4 bases unmatched. The CDR3 has 15 residues. The CDR3 spells CASSLAQGAGTEAFF. CDR3 DNA: TGTGCCAGCAGCTTAGCGCAGGGGGCAGGCACTGAAGCTTTCTTT.

This chain joins TRBV4-2 and TRBJ2-3; D gene unclear. The V and J ends lost 1 base and 0 bases respectively, with 5 bases between them. The CDR3 contains 14 residues. CDR1 and CDR2 (germline): LGHNA, YNFKEQ. The CDR3 reads CASSQVGSTDTQYF. The DNA for the CDR3 is TGTGCCAGCAGCCAAGTGGGTAGCACAGATACGCAGTATTTT.

V and J are TRBV15 and TRBJ1-1; the match to TRBD1 covers 9 bases. V trimming: 3 bases; J trimming: 4 bases; junction bases outside the gene matches: 6. Germline V gene lookup returns CDR1 LNHNV and CDR2 YYDKDF (reference sequence). The CDR3 covers 15 residues. The CDR3 nucleotides are TGTGCCACCAGCAGCTTGGGACAGGGCCCCACTGAAGCTTTCTTT. Protein: CATSSLGQGPTEAFF.

This clonotype appeared many times. The chain couples TRBV10-2 to TRBJ2-7; TRBD1 agrees at 7 bases. CDR3 length: 14 amino acids. With 0 bases clipped from V and 3 bases from J, the junction kept 2 bases outside the gene matches. From germline, CDR1 is WSHSY and CDR2 SAAADI. The CDR3 loop reads CASSESTGIYEQYF. The DNA of the CDR3 is TGCGCCAGCAGTGAGTCGACAGGGATCTACGAGCAGTACTTC.

This clonotype was counted ten times or more. This rearrangement joins TRBV5-4 to TRBJ2-7; 9 nucleotides align to TRBD1. Looked up from germline, CDR1 is SGHNT and CDR2 is YYREEE (reference sequence). The CDR3 sequence is 14 residues long. J lost 6 bases, V lost 1 base, and 5 bases had no gene match. DNA for the CDR3: TGTGCCAGCAGCTTGCAGGGACAGGGTATCGAGCAGTACTTC. Protein product: CASSLQGQGIEQYF.

The chain carries TRBV20-1 and TRBJ2-3, with 13 bases aligning to TRBD2. This CDR3 comprises 17 residues. The junction had 5 bases not matched to a gene; V was cut back by 0 bases and J by 2 bases. The germline V gene has CDR1 DFQATT and CDR2 SNEGSKA (reference sequence). Here the CDR3 reads CSARDSTSGRLTDTQYF. CDR3 DNA sequence: TGCAGTGCTAGAGATTCGACTAGCGGGAGGCTCACAGATACGCAGTATTTT.

This chain links TRBV29-1 with TRBJ2-7; D is ambiguous. Trimming pared 4 bases from V and 5 bases from J, leaving 12 bases between. The length of the CDR3 is 12 residues. Looked up from germline, CDR1 is SQVTM and CDR2 is ANQGSEA. CDR3: CSVGEVGHEQYF. CDR3 in DNA: TGCAGCGTTGGAGAGGTGGGTCACGAGCAGTACTTC.

The chain has TRBV20-1 and TRBJ1-1; no reliable D call. The V gene lost 4 bases and the J gene lost 5 bases, with 14 bases spanning the gap. The CDR3 runs to 13 residues. Germline V gene lookup returns CDR1 DFQATT and CDR2 SNEGSKA (reference sequence). The DNA for the CDR3 is TGCAGTGCTACTAAGCCTCACTTGACTGAAGCTTTCTTT. Protein: CSATKPHLTEAFF.

This clonotype was recorded many times. V usage is TRBV11-1 and J usage is TRBJ2-3; 12 bases align to TRBD2. CDR1 SGHAT and CDR2 FQDESV come from the germline V gene (reference sequence). Trimming at V came to 1 base and at J to 4 bases, leaving 3 bases not matched to a gene. The CDR3 sequence is 16 residues long. The CDR3 bases are TGTGCCAGCAGCTTAGGGACTAGCGGGGCGGCAGATACGCAGTATTTT. As protein: CASSLGTSGAADTQYF.

With respect to this clonotype: At one of its ends the junction is not consistent with the germline gene, which may arise from a read error. The J gene is TRBJ2-7, the V gene TRBV2; 8 bases match TRBD2. CDR3 length: 15 residues. Germline CDR1 is SNHLY and CDR2 is FYNNEI. The CDR3 loop is CASERGLDPSYERYF. CDR3 nucleotides: TGTGCCAGCGAAAGGGGACTAGATCCCTCCTACGAGCGGTACTTC.

There are many counts of this clonotype. The chain uses TRBV7-3 and TRBJ2-1; D gene ambiguous. Germline V lookup: CDR1 SGHTA, CDR2 FQGTGA. The CDR3 has 12 amino acids. V lost 8 bases, J lost 9 bases, and 14 bases lay in between. The CDR3 reads CASGSPFGEQFF. DNA for the CDR3: TGTGCCAGCGGCAGTCCCTTTGGTGAGCAGTTCTTC. The full variable domain, rest sourced from reference TRBV7-3 and TRBJ2-1, is GAGVSQTPSNKVTEKGKYVELRCDPISGHTALYWYRQSLGQGPEFLIYFQGTGAADDSGLPNDRFFAVRPEGSVSTLKIQRTERGDSAVYLCASGSPFGEQFFGPGTRLTVL.

This clonotype has at least ten counts. The chain carries TRBV12-3 or TRBV12-4 and TRBJ1-2; D remains unclear. The CDR3 contains 12 residues. V was clipped by 0 bases and J by 8 bases, with 7 bases between them. CDR3 region: CASSLALGGYTF. In DNA, the CDR3 is TGTGCCAGCAGTTTAGCGCTAGGGGGCTACACCTTC.

This clonotype was recorded many times. The chain employs TRBV6-1 and TRBJ1-2; no firm D call. V shed 7 bases and J shed 4 bases, with 13 bases lying between them. Germline V lookup: CDR1 MNHNS, CDR2 SASEGT. The CDR3 length is 13 residues. As DNA, the CDR3 is TGTGCCAGCATGAAGGCCGGCTCCTATGGCTACACCTTC. Translated: CASMKAGSYGYTF.

The chain combines TRBV27 with TRBJ2-3, with 9 bases that match TRBD2. The V and J ends lost 6 bases and 8 bases, in that order; junction bases with no gene match: 6. This CDR3 is 13 amino acids long. The V gene's germline CDR1 is MNHEY and CDR2 SMNVEV (reference sequence). CDR3 sequence: CASSEREDLTQYF. CDR3 DNA sequence: TGTGCCAGCAGCGAGCGGGAGGACCTTACGCAGTATTTT.